This passage covers 9 T cell receptor beta chains from one sample sequenced in a study of radiation and T cells in renal cell carcinoma. Described time point: baseline pretreatment blood. The treatment is: 15 Gy SBRT to primary tumor, nephrectomy 4 weeks later. TCRdb's copy holds only in-frame clones and misses some; the assay was immunoSEQ multiplex PCR. The sample shows 130,000 or so clones, approximately 82% of them seen only once. Sequencing was performed on blood, taken from a patient whose treatment included radiotherapy and nephrectomy. These receptors all come from a woman between 45 and 65 years old with renal cell carcinoma.

V and J are TRBV5-6 and TRBJ2-5; 13 bases line up with TRBD2. J was trimmed by 2 bases and V by 4 bases; bases with no gene match: 5. Germline V CDR1 and CDR2: SGHDT, YYEEEE. This CDR3 is 16 amino acids long. CDR3 bases: TGTGCCAGCAGCCCAGGACTAGCGGGGGAACAAGAGACCCAGTACTTC. Protein sequence: CASSPGLAGEQETQYF. Full variable domain (rest looked up from reference TRBV5-6 and TRBJ2-5): DAGVTQSPTHLIKTRGQQVTLRCSPKSGHDTVSWYQQALGQGPQFIFQYYEEEERQRGNFPDRFSGHQFPNYSSELNVNALLLGDSALYLCASSPGLAGEQETQYFGPGTRLLVL.

The chain uses TRBV7-3 and TRBJ2-5, with D possibly matching TRBD2 (6 bases). CDR3 length: 15 residues. V gave up 5 bases and J gave up 4 bases, with 17 bases separating them. Germline V gene data show CDR1 as SGHTA and CDR2 as FQGTGA. The chain's CDR3 is CASSPMAGRGETQYF. CDR3 nucleotide sequence: TGTGCCAGCAGCCCGATGGCGGGAAGGGGAGAGACCCAGTACTTC.

This chain uses TRBV2 with TRBJ2-7, with 7 bases fitting TRBD1. CDR1 is SNHLY, CDR2 FYNNEI, per germline. V lost 7 bases to trimming and J lost 5 bases; unmatched junction nucleotides: 8. CDR3 length: 13 amino acids. The CDR3 reads CASIGQDVHEQYF. The CDR3 coding sequence is TGTGCCAGCATTGGACAGGATGTCCACGAGCAGTACTTC.

The CDR3: CASSTRPYEQYF. The CDR3 DNA sequence: TGTGCCAGTAGTACGAGGCCCTACGAGCAGTACTTC. V and J are TRBV19 and TRBJ2-7; D gene ambiguous. The germline gives CDR1 LNHDA, CDR2 SQIVND (reference sequence). The CDR3 runs to 12 residues. V was cut by 4 bases and J by 2 bases, with 6 bases left in between.

In DNA form, the CDR3 reads TGTGCCAGTAGTATAGTTCGAGGGGGTCCCAATCAGCCCCAGCATTTT. This gives the protein CASSIVRGGPNQPQHF. This chain joins TRBV19 and TRBJ1-5; tentative D call: TRBD1 (6 bases). Between the trimmed V and J ends, which lost 1 base and 3 bases, there was a span of 13 bases. The germline CDR1 and CDR2 sequences are LNHDA and SQIVND (reference sequence). The CDR3 spans 16 residues.

The chain uses TRBV7-9 and TRBJ2-3, with 7 bases fitting TRBD2. This CDR3 contains 14 residues. With 4 bases clipped from V and 5 bases from J, the junction kept 6 bases outside the gene matches. Germline V CDR1 and CDR2: SEHNR, FQNEAQ (reference sequence). CDR3 amino acids: CASSSAGVGDTQYF. DNA of the CDR3: TGTGCCAGCAGCTCGGCGGGGGTTGGAGATACGCAGTATTTT. Full variable domain (outside the CDR3, taken from reference TRBV7-9 and TRBJ2-3): DTGVSQNPRHKITKRGQNVTFRCDPISEHNRLYWYRQTLGQGPEFLTYFQNEAQLEKSRLLSDRFSAERPKGSFSTLEIQRTEQGDSAMYLCASSSAGVGDTQYFGPGTRLTVL.

This clone was detected only a few times. The chain's CDR3 is CATSRDSGIRATGELFF. Written as DNA, the CDR3 is TGTGCCACCAGCAGAGATTCCGGCATTAGGGCCACCGGGGAGCTGTTTTTT. V gene TRBV15 combines with J gene TRBJ2-2, with D uncertain. Germline CDR1 reads LNHNV; CDR2 reads YYDKDF (reference sequence). V was trimmed by 0 bases and J by 4 bases, leaving 15 bases between them. The CDR3 totals 17 residues. Looking up the rest from reference TRBV15 and TRBJ2-2 gives the full variable domain: DAMVIQNPRYQVTQFGKPVTLSCSQTLNHNVMYWYQQKSSQAPKLLFHYYDKDFNNEADTPDNFQSRRPNTSFCFLDIRSPGLGDTAMYLCATSRDSGIRATGELFFGEGSRLTVL.

This chain joins TRBV19 and TRBJ1-4, with unresolved D. V lost 6 bases, J lost 3 bases, and 14 bases lay in between. Germline CDR1 LNHDA, CDR2 SQIVND (reference sequence). CDR3 size: 15 residues. CDR3 in amino acids: CASSTPFGANEKLFF. CDR3 DNA sequence: TGTGCCAGTAGCACCCCATTTGGTGCTAATGAAAAACTGTTTTTT.

The J gene is TRBJ2-3, the V gene TRBV25-1; 8 positions agree with TRBD1. The V segment lost 10 bases and the J segment 9 bases; nucleotides outside the gene matches: 6. The CDR3 covers 11 residues. Germline V CDR1 and CDR2: MGHDK, SYGVNS. This CDR3 is CATLTGDTQYF. The CDR3 coding sequence is TGTGCCACCCTGACAGGGGACACGCAGTATTTT.